Below, 29 T cell receptor beta chains from the same sample are listed, as sequenced in a study of blood T cell repertoires in COVID-19. Generated by immunoSEQ multiplex PCR, the TCRdb table keeps only in-frame clones and is missing some. Of 130,000 to 150,000 clones listed, 80% to 85% are singletons. Sequencing was done on a sample of peripheral blood. Receptors originate from a human donor in a cohort sampled during active COVID-19.

The chain joins TRBV4-1 to TRBJ2-3, with D perhaps matching TRBD2 (5 bases). V lost 2 bases to trimming and J lost 6 bases, with 12 bases between them. Per germline, CDR1 MGHRA and CDR2 YSYEKL. The CDR3 consists of 14 residues. The CDR3 is CASSQTVRDDTQYF. The CDR3 DNA is TGCGCCAGCAGCCAAACGGTACGGGATGATACGCAGTATTTT.

J is TRBJ1-2 and V is TRBV5-1, with D hard to call. The CDR3 is 15 amino acids. Trimming pared 0 bases from V and 0 bases from J, leaving 9 bases between. CDR1 and CDR2 (germline): SGHRS, YFSETQ. The DNA for the CDR3 is TGCGCCAGCAGCTTGGGCCAGGCTCCTAACTATGGCTACACCTTC. It specifies CASSLGQAPNYGYTF.

The chain links TRBV18 to TRBJ1-1, with unresolved D. CDR1 is KGHSH and CDR2 is LQKENI in the germline V gene. V was shortened by 6 bases and J by 4 bases, with 12 bases between the two germline ends. CDR3 length: 13 amino acids. The chain's CDR3 is CASSRIEGTEAFF. The CDR3 DNA follows: TGTGCCAGCTCCCGGATTGAGGGCACTGAAGCTTTCTTT.

The V call is TRBV7-9, the J call TRBJ2-1; 14 nucleotides line up with TRBD2. CDR3 length: 15 residues. Per the germline V gene, CDR1 is SEHNR and CDR2 is FQNEAQ (reference sequence). V gave up 5 bases and J gave up 7 bases; unmatched junction bases: 4. The CDR3 protein is CASSMTSGGANEQFF. The CDR3, as DNA: TGTGCCAGCAGCATGACTAGCGGGGGGGCGAATGAGCAGTTCTTC.

This clone was counted ten times or more. The rearrangement uses TRBV7-9 and TRBJ1-5, with TRBD1 identical over 10 bases. CDR3 length: 16 residues. V shed 4 bases, J shed 7 bases, and the junction held 10 bases outside the gene matches. Germline CDR1 is SEHNR and CDR2 is FQNEAQ (reference sequence). The CDR3 DNA reads TGTGCCAGCAGCTCAGAGACAGGGGGCGCTTGGCAGCCCCAGCATTTT. It is translated as CASSSETGGAWQPQHF.

The chain employs TRBV5-5 and TRBJ1-2; 7 bases fit TRBD1. V shed 1 base and J 0 bases; nucleotides not matched to a gene: 3. CDR1 is SGHKS and CDR2 is YYEKEE in the germline V gene (reference sequence). CDR3 size: 15 residues. DNA of the CDR3: TGTGCCAGCAGCTTGATAGGACAGGCTAACTATGGCTACACCTTC. It codes for CASSLIGQANYGYTF.

This chain links TRBV5-1 with TRBJ2-2; no clear D gene. V shed 4 bases and J shed 1 base, with 8 bases lying between them. Germline CDR1 reads SGHRS; CDR2 reads YFSETQ. This CDR3 comprises 14 residues. In nucleotides, the CDR3 is TGCGCCAGCAGCACGGGTGTGAACACCGGGGAGCTGTTTTTT. Protein: CASSTGVNTGELFF.

The CDR3 DNA is TGTGCCAGCAGTTTAACCCAGGGCCCCTACGAGCAGTACTTC. The encoded protein is CASSLTQGPYEQYF. The chain carries TRBV27 and TRBJ2-7; tentative D call: TRBD1 (5 bases). Trimming cost V 2 bases and J 2 bases, with 10 bases left between them. CDR3 size: 14 residues. CDR1 MNHEY and CDR2 SMNVEV come from the germline V gene (reference sequence).

This chain joins TRBV6-5 and TRBJ2-7; perhaps TRBD1 as D (6 bases). The V gene's germline CDR1 is MNHEY and CDR2 SVGAGI. Deletions cut 4 bases from V and 3 bases from J, with 13 bases between. The CDR3 covers 14 residues. CDR3 nucleotide sequence: TGTGCCAGCAGTTCCGGGACAAGCTTCTACGAGCAGTACTTC. The encoded protein is CASSSGTSFYEQYF.

The V and J genes are TRBV3-1 (or the pseudogene TRBV3-2) and TRBJ1-4, with D uncertain. The CDR3 has 14 residues. The V and J ends lost 4 bases and 8 bases respectively, with 14 bases between them. From germline, CDR1 is LGHDT and CDR2 YNNKEL (reference sequence). This CDR3 reads CASSPPMGREKLFF. DNA of the CDR3: TGTGCCAGCAGCCCTCCGATGGGGAGAGAAAAACTGTTTTTT.

The chain joins TRBV9 to TRBJ1-2, with a possible D match to TRBD1 (5 bases). CDR1 SGDLS and CDR2 YYNGEE come from the germline V gene. Trimming left V 1 base short and J 2 bases short, with 9 bases between. The length of the CDR3 is 14 residues. The CDR3 loop is CASSVQGGNYGYTF. For the CDR3, the DNA is TGTGCCAGCAGCGTACAGGGTGGCAACTATGGCTACACCTTC.

This rearrangement joins TRBV9 to TRBJ2-7; perhaps TRBD2 as D (6 bases). Trimming stripped 4 bases from V and 0 bases from J, with 14 bases between. From germline, CDR1 is SGDLS and CDR2 YYNGEE. The CDR3 has 15 residues. The CDR3 here is CASSSGTLSSYEQYF. In DNA form, the CDR3 reads TGTGCCAGCAGCTCCGGGACTTTGAGCTCCTACGAGCAGTACTTC. Full variable domain (missing parts from reference TRBV9 and TRBJ2-7): DSGVTQTPKHLITATGQRVTLRCSPRSGDLSVYWYQQSLDQGLQFLIQYYNGEERAKGNILERFSAQQFPDLHSELNLSSLELGDSALYFCASSSGTLSSYEQYFGPGTRLTVT.

In DNA, the CDR3 is TGTGCCAGCGGCCTTAGTTCAGTTAGCGGGGCCGCGAACACCGGGGAGCTGTTTTTT. The encoded protein is CASGLSSVSGAANTGELFF. The chain uses TRBV9 and TRBJ2-2, with 8 positions matching TRBD2. CDR3 length: 19 residues. CDR1 is SGDLS, CDR2 YYNGEE, per germline. Germline trimming cut 7 bases from V and 0 bases from J; bases unmatched to any gene: 17.

The chain carries TRBV5-5 and TRBJ2-3; 8 bases map to TRBD1. CDR3 length: 15 amino acids. With V trimmed by 4 bases and J by 0 bases, 4 bases remained unmatched. CDR1 is SGHKS and CDR2 is YYEKEE in the germline V gene (reference sequence). The DNA of the CDR3 is TGTGCCAGCAGCCCAGGGGGCGTTAGCACAGATACGCAGTATTTT. Translation gives CASSPGGVSTDTQYF.

The chain has TRBV4-2 and TRBJ1-3; 10 bases map to TRBD1. This CDR3 is built from 18 residues. V dropped 4 bases and J dropped 3; count of bases not matched to a gene: 12. Germline CDR1 and CDR2: LGHNA and YNFKEQ. The CDR3 protein is CASSPATARTGGGNTIYF. CDR3 coding DNA: TGTGCCAGCAGCCCTGCAACGGCGCGGACAGGGGGTGGAAACACCATATATTTT.

This clone was found a few times. CDR3 in DNA: TGCGCCAGCAGCTTGAGGCGCGGGGGCTTGTACAATGAGCAGTTCTTC. This codes for CASSLRRGGLYNEQFF. The rearrangement joins TRBV5-1 to TRBJ2-1, with a possible D match to TRBD2 (7 bases). In germline, CDR1 is SGHRS, CDR2 YFSETQ. The CDR3 sequence is 16 residues long. V lost 1 base and J 4 bases, leaving 15 bases between the germline ends.

CDR3 in amino acids: CASSQEAESTDTQYF. CDR3 bases: TGCGCCAGCAGCCAAGAGGCCGAAAGCACAGATACGCAGTATTTT. The chain recombines TRBV4-3 with TRBJ2-3, with no clear D. V lost 0 bases and J 0 bases, leaving 7 bases between the germline ends. In germline, CDR1 is LGHNA, CDR2 YSLEER. CDR3 size: 15 residues.

This chain connects TRBV3-1 (or the pseudogene TRBV3-2) to TRBJ2-5, with D perhaps matching TRBD2 (5 bases). Germline CDR1 reads LGHDT; CDR2 reads YNNKEL (reference sequence). The CDR3 spans 15 residues. V shed 0 bases and J shed 5 bases, with 13 bases lying between them. The CDR3 DNA follows: TGTGCCAGCAGCCAAGATGGCCGGGGTTTCGAGACCCAGTACTTC. Translating gives CASSQDGRGFETQYF.

This rearrangement joins TRBV3-1 (or the pseudogene TRBV3-2) to TRBJ1-2; weak D call: TRBD1 (5 bases). There are 12 residues in the CDR3. CDR1 and CDR2 (germline): LGHDT, YNNKEL (reference sequence). V was trimmed by 4 bases and J by 4 bases, leaving 7 bases between them. The CDR3 is CASSPDSYGYTF. DNA of the CDR3: TGTGCCAGCAGCCCAGACAGCTATGGCTACACCTTC.

J is TRBJ2-1 and V is TRBV4-1, with 7 bases that match TRBD1. With V trimmed by 1 base and J by 5 bases, 14 bases remained unmatched. This CDR3 has 18 amino acids. From germline, CDR1 is MGHRA and CDR2 YSYEKL. CDR3 coding DNA: TGCGCCAGCAGCCAAGCGGATTTCATCGGGACAGCGAACAATGAGCAGTTCTTC. Residues: CASSQADFIGTANNEQFF.

This clone has only a few counts. This chain connects TRBV5-1 to TRBJ1-1, with D possibly being TRBD1 (6 bases). CDR1 and CDR2 (germline): SGHRS, YFSETQ. V was trimmed by 0 bases and J by 11 bases, leaving 14 bases between them. CDR3 length equals 13 residues. In DNA form, the CDR3 reads TGCGCCAGCAGCTTGGCCGACAGGCTCGATGCTTTCTTT. This sequence encodes CASSLADRLDAFF.

This clone was observed a few times. J is TRBJ1-3 and V is TRBV6-5, with D possibly TRBD1 on 5 matching bases. The germline V gene has CDR1 MNHEY and CDR2 SVGAGI. The V end was cut by 4 bases, the J end by 3 bases, with 13 bases between. CDR3 size: 15 residues. The CDR3 loop reads CASSSGEWSGNTIYF. The DNA of the CDR3 is TGTGCCAGCAGTTCGGGGGAGTGGAGTGGAAACACCATATATTTT.

This rearrangement joins TRBV7-8 to TRBJ2-5; D is possibly TRBD1 (6 bases). This CDR3 has 14 amino acids. The V and J ends lost 5 bases and 5 bases respectively, with 15 bases between them. CDR1 and CDR2 (germline): SGHVS, FQNEAQ. The DNA of the CDR3 is TGTGCCAGCAGCCCGAAGAGAAGGGGGGAGACCCAGTACTTC. Translated, it gives CASSPKRRGETQYF.

J is TRBJ1-2 and V is TRBV24-1; 7 positions match TRBD1. V lost 4 bases to trimming and J lost 0 bases; unmatched junction nucleotides: 4. This CDR3 contains 15 residues. Germline lookup yields CDR1 KGHDR and CDR2 SFDVKD. This CDR3 reads CATSETGTANYGYTF. CDR3 DNA: TGTGCCACCAGTGAGACCGGGACAGCTAACTATGGCTACACCTTC.

In this sample, this clone turned up a few times. The V and J genes are TRBV6-5 and TRBJ1-6; 7 bases are a match to TRBD1. Germline CDR1 MNHEY, CDR2 SVGAGI. The CDR3 totals 15 residues. J was trimmed by 7 bases and V by 4 bases; bases with no gene match: 7. The CDR3 DNA sequence: TGTGCCAGCAGTTGGAGGGGGCGCGGGAATTCACCCCTCCACTTT. Protein sequence: CASSWRGRGNSPLHF.

The genes are TRBV5-6 and TRBJ2-1; D is possibly TRBD1 (6 bases). This CDR3 has 16 amino acids. CDR1 and CDR2 from the germline V gene are SGHDT and YYEEEE. Deletions cut 0 bases from V and 4 bases from J, with 14 bases between. The chain's CDR3 is CASSLEQGLFYNEQFF. The CDR3 nucleotides are TGTGCCAGCAGCTTGGAGCAGGGGTTGTTTTACAATGAGCAGTTCTTC. The full variable domain, rest sourced from reference TRBV5-6 and TRBJ2-1, is DAGVTQSPTHLIKTRGQQVTLRCSPKSGHDTVSWYQQALGQGPQFIFQYYEEEERQRGNFPDRFSGHQFPNYSSELNVNALLLGDSALYLCASSLEQGLFYNEQFFGPGTRLTVL.

The rearrangement uses TRBV14 and TRBJ1-3, with D hard to call. The CDR3 contains 14 residues. CDR1 is SGHDN and CDR2 is FVKESK in the germline V gene. Trimming took off 4 bases at V and 2 bases at J, with 9 bases between the two ends. CDR3 in DNA: TGTGCCAGCAGCCCCCTTGGCCCTGGAAACACCATATATTTT. Translated, it gives CASSPLGPGNTIYF.

This clone was recorded at least ten times. The chain joins TRBV3-1 (or the pseudogene TRBV3-2) to TRBJ2-7; TRBD1 might be the D (6 bases). Per the germline V gene, CDR1 is LGHDT and CDR2 is YNNKEL (reference sequence). Trimming removed 4 bases from V and 0 bases from J, with 13 bases in between. The CDR3 is 15 residues long. CDR3 sequence reads: CASSRRVGASYEQYF. CDR3 nucleotides: TGTGCCAGCAGCCGACGCGTGGGGGCCTCCTACGAGCAGTACTTC.

The V call is TRBV5-1, the J call TRBJ2-2; D perhaps matches TRBD1 (5 bases). The CDR3 totals 13 residues. The V gene lost 4 bases and the J gene lost 4 bases, with 8 bases spanning the gap. Germline CDR1 is SGHRS and CDR2 is YFSETQ. Here the CDR3 DNA reads TGCGCCAGCAGCCCAGACAGCACCGGGGAGCTGTTTTTT. The encoded protein is CASSPDSTGELFF.